Sequencing of this T cell receptor (beta chain) was carried out in a study of CD8+CD57+ T cells in acquired aplastic anemia. About this clonotype: Antigen unknown.

For CDR3 and TCR beta VDJ profiling, genomic DNA was the template used. TCRdb re-derived calls from the reads in MiXCR, one entry per CDR3 protein. The profile shows about 150,000 distinct CDR3 sequences, 40% to 55% of them singletons. General observations from the study: Shared by patients and controls, 25 to 35 CD8+ CDR3s were abundant in patients.

The sequenced patients had an expansion of CD8+CD57+ cells seen by flow cytometry. A severe acquired aplastic anemia diagnosis applied to all patients. Per the germline V gene, CDR1 is SQVTM and CDR2 is ANQGSEA. The CDR3 consists of 15 residues. The V gene end was trimmed by 4 bases and the J gene end by 0 bases; junction bases not matched to a gene: 7. The chain has TRBV29-1 and TRBJ2-7, with TRBD1 identical over 9 bases. Sequenced material: sorted CD4+, CD8+, or CD8+CD57+ T cells (not recorded which) from PBMCs. The TCR sequence derives from a human donor with aplastic anemia. The CDR3 DNA reads as TGCAGCGTTGGGGGAGGGGACAGGGACTCCTACGAGCAGTACTTC. Its protein is CSVGGGDRDSYEQYF.